Listed here are 22 T cell receptor beta chains from one sample, sequenced in a study of control samples from healthy donors and cancer patients. Produced via immunoSEQ multiplex PCR; TCRdb's table is partial and in-frame only. The repertoire includes 75,000 to 100,000 clones, roughly 92% of them detected once, and around 3% sits in the top ten. The sample was blood. The origin of the receptors is a human donor in good health. The donor label of this sample is uncertain.

The chain is built from TRBV28 and TRBJ1-2, with 7 bases matching TRBD1. The CDR3 contains 16 residues. J lost 3 bases, V lost 5 bases, and 12 bases had no gene match. Germline CDR1 and CDR2: MDHEN and SYDVKM. For the CDR3, the DNA is TGTGCCAGCAGTCAATCCTCAGGGGGAACGTACTATGGCTACACCTTC. Translated, it gives CASSQSSGGTYYGYTF.

The chain recombines TRBV4-1 with TRBJ1-5; D is undetermined. Germline CDR1 MGHRA, CDR2 YSYEKL. The CDR3 has 15 amino acids. Deletions cut 4 bases from V and 0 bases from J, with 10 bases between. In DNA form, the CDR3 reads TGCGCCAGCAGCCCGAGCTTTCCTAGCAATCAGCCCCAGCATTTT. This translates into CASSPSFPSNQPQHF.

The gene calls are TRBV9 and TRBJ1-5; D uncertain. Trimming shortened V by 0 bases and J by 2 bases, and 9 bases separated the two germline ends. Germline assignment: CDR1 SGDLS and CDR2 YYNGEE. The CDR3 is 15 amino acids. The DNA for the CDR3 is TGTGCCAGCAGCGTAGATGTGGATGGCAATCAGCCCCAGCATTTT. This encodes CASSVDVDGNQPQHF.

This chain uses TRBV27 with TRBJ2-1, with 7 bases identical to TRBD1. This CDR3 has 15 residues. CDR1 is MNHEY and CDR2 is SMNVEV in the germline V gene (reference sequence). V lost 4 bases and J lost 5; bases outside the gene matches: 8. In DNA form, the CDR3 reads TGTGCCAGCAGTTCTCCGGGCCAGGGGGACAATGAGCAGTTCTTC. Its protein product is CASSSPGQGDNEQFF.

The DNA for the CDR3 is TGCGCCAGCAGCTATCGAACCGACAATGAGCAGTTCTTC. It encodes CASSYRTDNEQFF. The chain joins TRBV5-1 to TRBJ2-1; D is undetermined. From germline, CDR1 is SGHRS and CDR2 YFSETQ. The CDR3 totals 13 residues. With 3 bases removed from V and 5 bases from J, the gap between germline ends came to 9 bases.

The chain couples TRBV7-6 to TRBJ2-1, with TRBD2 identical over 11 bases. CDR3 size: 17 residues. V gave up 4 bases and J gave up 2 bases; unmatched junction bases: 7. The germline gives CDR1 SGHVS, CDR2 FNYEAQ. The CDR3 DNA sequence: TGTGCCAGCAGCTCGGGTCTAGCGGGGGGCCCCTACAATGAGCAGTTCTTC. This codes for CASSSGLAGGPYNEQFF.

This clone is a singleton in its sample. The genes are TRBV29-1 and TRBJ2-1; 7 nucleotides line up with TRBD1. The ends lost 2 bases at V and 8 bases at J; junction bases unmatched: 9. Germline CDR1 is SQVTM and CDR2 is ANQGSEA. CDR3 length equals 14 residues. CDR3 sequence (DNA): TGCAGCGTTGAATCACAGGGGAGTAGGGATGAGCAGTTCTTC. Protein sequence: CSVESQGSRDEQFF.

CDR3 sequence reads: CAISGVGELFF. The CDR3 coding sequence is TGTGCCATCAGTGGGGTCGGGGAGCTGTTTTTT. The V call is TRBV10-3, the J call TRBJ2-2; D is uncertain. Trimming took 4 bases from V and 7 from J, leaving 4 bases between them. The CDR3 has 11 residues. Germline V gene lookup returns CDR1 ENHRY and CDR2 SYGVKD.

The chain is built from TRBV15 and TRBJ1-5; 7 bases are shared with TRBD1. Per the germline V gene, CDR1 is LNHNV and CDR2 is YYDKDF (reference sequence). The CDR3 consists of 14 residues. V shed 4 bases, J shed 6 bases, and the junction held 6 bases outside the gene matches. Here the CDR3 reads CATSNPNRGQPQHF. CDR3 DNA sequence: TGTGCCACCAGCAACCCAAACAGGGGTCAGCCCCAGCATTTT.

This sequence joins TRBV2 and TRBJ1-6; D is undetermined. Looked up from germline, CDR1 is SNHLY and CDR2 is FYNNEI. The CDR3 runs to 18 residues. Trimming left V 3 bases short and J 0 bases short, with 15 bases between. CDR3 nucleotide sequence: TGTGCCAGCAGTGATCGGGCTTTTACTGACTCCTATAATTCACCCCTCCACTTT. Translating it yields CASSDRAFTDSYNSPLHF.

The V gene is TRBV29-1, the J gene TRBJ1-1; weak D call: TRBD1 (5 bases). Trimming left V 5 bases short and J 5 bases short, with 15 bases between. CDR3 length equals 13 residues. CDR1 SQVTM and CDR2 ANQGSEA come from the germline V gene. CDR3: CSVREGPGTEAFF. CDR3 in DNA: TGCAGCGTTCGTGAGGGGCCGGGTACTGAAGCTTTCTTT.

The gene calls are TRBV12-3 or TRBV12-4 and TRBJ1-2; no definite D call. The CDR3 spans 13 residues. Trimming left V 8 bases short and J 5 bases short, with 15 bases between. This CDR3 is CASSRFQRYGYTF. The CDR3 DNA follows: TGTGCCAGCTCAAGATTCCAGAGGTATGGCTACACCTTC.

The V gene is TRBV11-2, the J gene TRBJ2-2, with 7 bases matching TRBD1. The CDR3 loop spans 16 amino acids. The germline gives CDR1 SGHAT, CDR2 FQNNGV. The J segment lost 5 bases and the V segment lost 5 bases, leaving 11 bases of the junction unmatched. The CDR3 protein is CASSQRGTAATGELFF. DNA of the CDR3: TGTGCCAGCAGCCAAAGGGGGACAGCGGCGACCGGGGAGCTGTTTTTT. Looking up the rest from reference TRBV11-2 and TRBJ2-2 gives the full variable domain: EAGVAQSPRYKIIEKRQSVAFWCNPISGHATLYWYQQILGQGPKLLIQFQNNGVVDDSQLPKDRFSAERLKGVDSTLKIQPAKLEDSAVYLCASSQRGTAATGELFFGEGSRLTVL.

The chain is built from TRBV10-3 and TRBJ2-5; no clear D gene. CDR1 is ENHRY and CDR2 is SYGVKD in the germline V gene. The CDR3 sequence is 13 residues long. The V end lost 4 bases, the J end lost 3 bases, and 9 bases lay between the germline ends. The CDR3 spells CAISVTAEETQYF. DNA for the CDR3: TGTGCCATCAGTGTTACAGCTGAAGAGACCCAGTACTTC.

The chain has TRBV10-3 and TRBJ1-2; 7 bases agree with TRBD1. CDR3 length: 13 amino acids. CDR1 is ENHRY, CDR2 SYGVKD, per germline. V shed 6 bases, J shed 3 bases, and the junction held 4 bases outside the gene matches. The CDR3 region is CAIRETGYYGYTF. As DNA, the CDR3 is TGTGCCATCAGGGAGACAGGGTACTATGGCTACACCTTC.

The chain has TRBV11-2 and TRBJ2-2; D not certain. The CDR3 is 14 residues long. Germline values: CDR1 SGHAT, CDR2 FQNNGV. Between the trimmed V and J ends, which lost 0 bases and 7 bases, there was a span of 9 bases. The CDR3 reads CASSLDRIGGELFF. As DNA, the CDR3 is TGTGCCAGCAGCTTAGATCGGATAGGCGGGGAGCTGTTTTTT.

This clone showed up just once. At one of its ends the junction is not consistent with the germline gene, which may arise from a read error. The chain recombines TRBV11-2 with TRBJ1-2, with D unclear. The germline gives CDR1 SGHAT, CDR2 FQNNGV. The CDR3 is 16 residues long. CDR3 bases: TGTGCCGGCAGCTCCCCTACGCAGAAGTTTAACTATGGCTACACCTTC. Translated, it gives CAGSSPTQKFNYGYTF.

The rearrangement uses TRBV4-1 and TRBJ2-1; TRBD2 matches at 9 bases. This CDR3 comprises 16 residues. V dropped 1 base and J dropped 8; count of bases not matched to a gene: 9. Germline lookup yields CDR1 MGHRA and CDR2 YSYEKL. As DNA, the CDR3 is TGCGCCAGCAGCCAAGCCCCAAGCGGGGGGTGGGATGAGCAGTTCTTC. Protein sequence: CASSQAPSGGWDEQFF.

The chain is built from TRBV7-9 and TRBJ2-1, with D possibly being TRBD1 or TRBD2 (6 bases each). Trimming took 1 base from V and 1 from J, leaving 8 bases between them. This CDR3 has 15 amino acids. The germline CDR1 and CDR2 sequences are SEHNR and FQNEAQ (reference sequence). The CDR3: CASSLGRGSYNEQFF. Here the CDR3 DNA reads TGTGCCAGCAGCTTAGGGAGGGGGTCCTACAATGAGCAGTTCTTC.

The chain employs TRBV6-4 and TRBJ2-6, with 8 bases fitting TRBD1. The CDR3 is made up of 17 amino acids. The V gene end was trimmed by 8 bases and the J gene end by 2 bases; junction bases not matched to a gene: 11. The germline CDR1 and CDR2 sequences are MRHNA and SNTAGT. CDR3 DNA: TGTGCCAGCGATAGGGGACAGGTTTTTCCTGGGGCCAACGTCCTGACTTTC. It yields the protein CASDRGQVFPGANVLTF.

In its sample, this clone was seen once. The chain couples TRBV23-1 to TRBJ2-7, with D perhaps being TRBD1 or TRBD2 (5 bases each). TRBV23-1 is sorted into the ORF group, with uncertain function. The V and J ends lost 6 bases and 6 bases respectively, with 21 bases between them. This CDR3 region has 15 residues. CDR3 bases: TGCGCCAGCAGCCAAAAAGCCAGGGACCTAGGCGAGCAGTACGTC. Encoded protein: CASSQKARDLGEQYV.

This chain uses TRBV18 with TRBJ1-2, with D hard to call. The CDR3 is 15 amino acids. Deletions cut 6 bases from V and 8 bases from J, with 22 bases between. In germline, CDR1 is KGHSH, CDR2 LQKENI. The CDR3: CASSSVGVTSVGYTF. DNA of the CDR3: TGTGCCAGCTCTTCTGTAGGCGTAACTTCGGTGGGCTACACCTTC.